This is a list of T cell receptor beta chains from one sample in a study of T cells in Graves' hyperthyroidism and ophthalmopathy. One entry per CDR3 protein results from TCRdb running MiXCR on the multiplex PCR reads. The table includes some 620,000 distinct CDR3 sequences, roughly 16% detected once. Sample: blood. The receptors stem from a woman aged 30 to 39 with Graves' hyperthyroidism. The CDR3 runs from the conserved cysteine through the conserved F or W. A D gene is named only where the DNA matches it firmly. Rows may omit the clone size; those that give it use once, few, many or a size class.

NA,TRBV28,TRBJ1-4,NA,CASSLDSRNEKLFF,TGTGCCAGCAGTTTAGATTCTCGTAATGAAAAACTGTTTTTT
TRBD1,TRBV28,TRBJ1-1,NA,CASSLPDRAFF,TGTGCCAGCAGTTTACCGGACAGGGCCTTCTTT
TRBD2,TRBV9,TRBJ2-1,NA,CASSLRASGRRDNEQFF,TGTGCCAGCAGCCTCCGGGCTAGCGGGAGGAGGGACAATGAGCAGTTCTTC
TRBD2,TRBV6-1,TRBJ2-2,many,CASTPHFSGENTGELFF,TGTGCCAGCACCCCTCATTTTAGCGGGGAGAACACCGGGGAGCTGTTTTTT
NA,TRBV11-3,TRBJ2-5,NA,CASSQVSGTFGRSYQETQYF,TGTGCCAGCAGCCAAGTTTCAGGGACCTTTGGACGTTCGTACCAAGAGACCCAGTACTTC
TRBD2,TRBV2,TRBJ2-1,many,CASRPGLAGGEQFF,TGTGCCAGCAGGCCGGGACTAGCGGGAGGCGAGCAGTTCTTC
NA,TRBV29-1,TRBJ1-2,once,CSVLLGGSYTF,TGCAGCGTCCTACTGGGGGGTAGCTACACCTTC
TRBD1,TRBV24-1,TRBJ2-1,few,CATSDLPSYVRDRGYNEQFF,TGTGCCACCAGTGATTTGCCCTCGTACGTACGGGACAGGGGATACAATGAGCAGTTCTTC
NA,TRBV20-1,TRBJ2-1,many,CSVPPLGASYNEQFF,TGCAGTGTTCCACCCTTGGGGGCATCCTACAATGAGCAGTTCTTC
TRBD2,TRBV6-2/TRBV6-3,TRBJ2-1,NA,CASSPQREGLISSYNEQFF,TGTGCCAGCAGCCCCCAGCGGGAGGGTTTAATTAGCTCCTACAATGAGCAGTTCTTC
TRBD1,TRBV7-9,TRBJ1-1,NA,CASSPRRGTGGDLNTEAFF,TGTGCCAGCAGCCCCCGGAGGGGGACAGGGGGTGACCTGAACACTGAAGCTTTCTTT
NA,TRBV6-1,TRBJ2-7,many,CASREFSSYEQYF,TGTGCCAGCAGGGAGTTCTCGTCCTACGAGCAGTACTTC
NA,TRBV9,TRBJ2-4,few,CASSVGGSLAKNIQYF,TGTGCCAGCAGCGTAGGGGGCAGCCTAGCCAAAAACATTCAGTACTTC
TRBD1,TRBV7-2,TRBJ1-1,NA,CASSSTGGHTEAFF,TGTGCCAGCAGCTCAACAGGGGGTCACACTGAAGCTTTCTTT
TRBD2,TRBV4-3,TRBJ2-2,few,CASSQDTIRASGRFPGELFF,TGCGCCAGCAGCCAAGATACAATCCGGGCTAGCGGGAGGTTTCCGGGGGAGCTGTTTTTT